The 10 T cell receptor beta chains below all came from one sample that was sequenced in a study of T-cell memory formation after mild COVID-19. TCRdb itself ran the 5' RACE reads through MiXCR, one entry per CDR3 protein. This sample carries approximately 300,000 distinct CDR3 sequences, more than 15% of them seen once, and the ten largest clones take roughly 23%. The sequencing input was PBMCs or a T cell subset sorted from them (not recorded which). These receptors came from a man in his late teens or twenties who had mild COVID-19 (a few samples of this study predate the infection). Cell type and time point are not known.

The chain uses TRBV3-1 and TRBJ2-1; 8 bases align to TRBD1. The CDR3 consists of 16 residues. Per the germline V gene, CDR1 is LGHDT and CDR2 is YNNKEL (reference sequence). V lost 4 bases to trimming and J lost 2 bases; unmatched junction nucleotides: 7. CDR3 sequence (DNA): TGTGCCAGCAGCCCCTCCGGGACAGGCACCTACAATGAGCAGTTCTTC. Amino acids: CASSPSGTGTYNEQFF.

The chain uses TRBV9 and TRBJ2-1; TRBD2 might be the D (7 bases). Trimming took off 0 bases at V and 7 bases at J, with 11 bases between the two ends. CDR1 and CDR2 from the germline V gene are SGDLS and YYNGEE. The CDR3 is 14 residues long. Here the CDR3 reads CASSVVGGPNEQFF. CDR3 DNA sequence: TGTGCCAGCAGCGTAGTGGGGGGGCCAAATGAGCAGTTCTTC.

The sample holds a few counts of this clonotype. The chain carries TRBV7-2 and TRBJ1-1; 8 positions agree with TRBD1. Germline V CDR1 and CDR2: SGHTA, FQGNSA. V lost 2 bases to trimming and J lost 10 bases; unmatched junction nucleotides: 6. The CDR3 runs 13 residues. CDR3 region: CASSLSWTGPAFF. CDR3 DNA sequence: TGTGCCAGCAGCTTATCGTGGACAGGGCCAGCTTTCTTT.

The V call is TRBV29-1, the J call TRBJ2-1; 8 bases are shared with TRBD1. V shed 7 bases, J shed 6 bases, and the junction held 2 bases outside the gene matches. The CDR3 totals 11 residues. Per the germline V gene, CDR1 is SQVTM and CDR2 is ANQGSEA. The CDR3 DNA reads as TGCAGCGCCACAGGGGGCAATGAGCAGTTCTTC. Residues: CSATGGNEQFF.

The CDR3 coding sequence is TGTGCCAGCAGCCAAGATTCCCGCTCCAATGAGCAGTTCTTC. Its protein is CASSQDSRSNEQFF. The chain uses TRBV14 and TRBJ2-1; D unclear. CDR1 is SGHDN, CDR2 FVKESK, per germline. The length of the CDR3 is 14 residues. V shed 0 bases and J shed 6 bases, with 9 bases lying between them.

This clonotype was recorded many times. The chain has TRBV5-1 and TRBJ2-3; 10 nucleotides align to TRBD2. The junction had 6 bases not matched to a gene; V was cut back by 4 bases and J by 1 base. CDR3 length equals 16 residues. CDR1 SGHRS and CDR2 YFSETQ come from the germline V gene. Here the CDR3 reads CASSQERGGGTDTQYF. The CDR3 DNA reads as TGCGCCAGCAGCCAAGAGCGGGGGGGCGGCACAGATACGCAGTATTTT. Variable domain in full (rest from reference TRBV5-1 and TRBJ2-3): KAGVTQTPRYLIKTRGQQVTLSCSPISGHRSVSWYQQTPGQGLQFLFEYFSETQRNKGNFPGRFSGRQFSNSRSEMNVSTLELGDSALYLCASSQERGGGTDTQYFGPGTRLTVL.

This clonotype was counted between two and nine times. The chain employs TRBV7-9 and TRBJ1-2; 7 bases fit TRBD1. The CDR3 sequence is 13 residues long. The V and J ends lost 5 bases and 7 bases, in that order; junction bases with no gene match: 7. Germline CDR1 reads SEHNR; CDR2 reads FQNEAQ (reference sequence). The CDR3 is CASSPWDSAGYTF. In DNA, the CDR3 is TGTGCCAGCAGCCCTTGGGACAGTGCTGGCTACACCTTC.

This clonotype was detected a few times. The J gene is TRBJ2-3, the V gene TRBV5-1; 8 bases align to TRBD2. There are 16 residues in the CDR3. V trimming: 3 bases; J trimming: 1 base; junction bases outside the gene matches: 7. Germline assignment: CDR1 SGHRS and CDR2 YFSETQ. CDR3: CASSSRPGGGTDTQYF. The DNA of the CDR3 is TGCGCCAGCAGCTCCCGCCCCGGGGGGGGCACAGATACGCAGTATTTT.

The chain combines TRBV6-2 or TRBV6-3 with TRBJ2-1, with 9 bases matching TRBD2. The CDR3 sequence is 17 residues long. After removal of 5 bases from V and 0 bases from J, the junction contained 8 bases not matched to a gene. Germline values: CDR1 MNHEY, CDR2 SVGEGT. CDR3 in amino acids: CASSGPSGASSYNEQFF. DNA of the CDR3: TGTGCCAGCAGTGGGCCTAGCGGGGCAAGCTCCTACAATGAGCAGTTCTTC.

This clonotype was counted a few times. V usage is TRBV9 and J usage is TRBJ2-3; D gene unclear. The CDR3 spans 14 residues. Per the germline V gene, CDR1 is SGDLS and CDR2 is YYNGEE. Trimming left V 1 base short and J 2 bases short, with 8 bases between. CDR3 coding DNA: TGTGCCAGCAGCGTACGGAGTTACACAGATACGCAGTATTTT. Translating it yields CASSVRSYTDTQYF.